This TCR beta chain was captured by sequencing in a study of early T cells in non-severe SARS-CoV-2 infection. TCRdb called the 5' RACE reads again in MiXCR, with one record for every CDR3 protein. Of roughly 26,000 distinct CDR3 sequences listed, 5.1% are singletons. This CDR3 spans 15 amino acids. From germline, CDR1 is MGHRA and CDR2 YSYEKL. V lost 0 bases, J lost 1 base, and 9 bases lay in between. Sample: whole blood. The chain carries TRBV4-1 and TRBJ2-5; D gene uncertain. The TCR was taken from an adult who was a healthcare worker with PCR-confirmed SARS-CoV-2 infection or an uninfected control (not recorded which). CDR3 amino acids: CASSQEGRAQETQYF. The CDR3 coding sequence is TGCGCCAGCAGCCAAGAAGGTCGGGCCCAAGAGACCCAGTACTTC.